Below are 9 T cell receptor beta chains sequenced from a single sample in a study of identical twins. TCRdb called the 5' RACE reads again in MiXCR, with one record for every CDR3 protein. Of about 720,000 distinct CDR3 sequences listed, over 8.5% are singletons. These data were likewise used in another study, on yellow fever vaccine responses in identical twins.

Sequencing was carried out using PBMCs. Receptors were obtained from a young woman in good health.

This clonotype appeared a few times. The junction departs from the called germline gene at one end, perhaps through a read error. The V gene is TRBV5-5, the J gene TRBJ2-3, with D uncertain. The germline gives CDR1 SGHKS, CDR2 YYEKEE (reference sequence). The CDR3 totals 12 residues. Written as DNA, the CDR3 is TGTGCCAGCAGATTGGACACAGATACGCAGTATTTT. Residues: CASRLDTDTQYF.

The table lists this clonotype with many counts. The chain has TRBV20-1 and TRBJ2-1; D not certain. The CDR3 length is 14 residues. V dropped 0 bases and J dropped 5 bases, with 11 bases sitting between them. Per germline, CDR1 DFQATT and CDR2 SNEGSKA (reference sequence). The DNA of the CDR3 is TGCAGTGCTAGAGATCTGGCTACCCACAATGAGCAGTTCTTC. Amino acid sequence: CSARDLATHNEQFF.

The chain joins TRBV3-1 to TRBJ2-1, with TRBD2 identical over 12 bases. The CDR3 length is 15 residues. The V and J ends lost 7 bases and 4 bases, in that order; junction bases with no gene match: 5. Germline V gene lookup returns CDR1 LGHDT and CDR2 YNNKEL (reference sequence). The CDR3 sequence: CASMLAGGPYNEQFF. For the CDR3, the DNA is TGTGCCAGCATGCTAGCGGGAGGGCCTTACAATGAGCAGTTCTTC.

This clonotype was observed a few times. The J gene is TRBJ2-1, the V gene TRBV4-3, with D uncertain. Between the trimmed V and J ends, which lost 1 base and 4 bases, there was a span of 14 bases. The CDR3 loop spans 16 amino acids. Germline loops: CDR1 LGHNA, CDR2 YSLEER. This CDR3 is CASSQGGSLLYNEQFF. Written as DNA, the CDR3 is TGCGCCAGCAGCCAAGGGGGATCGCTACTGTACAATGAGCAGTTCTTC.

This clonotype was counted between two and nine times. V usage is TRBV5-1 and J usage is TRBJ2-1; 7 nucleotides line up with TRBD2. The length of the CDR3 is 17 residues. In germline, CDR1 is SGHRS, CDR2 YFSETQ. J gave up 0 bases and V 0 bases, and 6 bases lay outside the gene matches. The CDR3 region is CASSLATRTSSYNEQFF. CDR3 coding DNA: TGCGCCAGCAGCTTGGCCACAAGGACTAGCTCCTACAATGAGCAGTTCTTC.

This clonotype showed up just a few times. The genes are TRBV20-1 and TRBJ1-1, with a weak D call TRBD1 (5 bases). The V end was cut by 0 bases, the J end by 2 bases, with 16 bases between. This CDR3 region has 16 residues. The germline gives CDR1 DFQATT, CDR2 SNEGSKA (reference sequence). The CDR3 is CSARDGAGRTNTEAFF. In DNA, the CDR3 is TGCAGTGCTAGAGATGGGGCAGGACGGACTAACACTGAAGCTTTCTTT.

The rearrangement uses TRBV5-1 and TRBJ2-7, with D unresolved. The germline CDR1 and CDR2 sequences are SGHRS and YFSETQ. This CDR3 spans 15 amino acids. V lost 3 bases, J lost 0 bases, and 13 bases lay in between. CDR3 nucleotides: TGCGCCAGCAGCTCGGCAGTGCTGAGCTCCTACGAGCAGTACTTC. Its translation: CASSSAVLSSYEQYF. Complete variable domain (other parts from reference TRBV5-1 and TRBJ2-7): KAGVTQTPRYLIKTRGQQVTLSCSPISGHRSVSWYQQTPGQGLQFLFEYFSETQRNKGNFPGRFSGRQFSNSRSEMNVSTLELGDSALYLCASSSAVLSSYEQYFGPGTRLTVT.

This clonotype was recorded at least ten times. The V and J genes are TRBV20-1 and TRBJ2-3; TRBD2 agrees at 9 bases. The CDR3 spans 15 residues. V lost 1 base to trimming and J lost 2 bases; unmatched junction nucleotides: 4. Germline CDR1 and CDR2: DFQATT and SNEGSKA (reference sequence). The CDR3 protein is CSARGLAGTTDTQYF. In DNA form, the CDR3 reads TGCAGTGCTAGAGGTCTAGCGGGAACCACAGATACGCAGTATTTT.

This clonotype has only a few counts. The DNA is omitted, as the CDR3 cannot be located on it reliably, and the CDR3 follows TCRdb's listing. CDR3: CASSKGWASGSPTYEQYF. The chain employs TRBV21-1 and TRBJ2-7; the table names TRBD2, a call not compared with the DNA. TRBV21-1 is classified as a pseudogene. The CDR3 region is 18 residues in length, termini included.